Given below is one TCR beta chain in context. Its cognate antigen is unknown. TEMRA cells were enriched by FACS, while CD8+ and CD4+ T cells were obtained through a negative isolation that was performed magnetically. This sample was included in a study of CD8 T cells in Susac syndrome. Germline CDR1 PRHDT, CDR2 FYEKMQ (reference sequence). Trimming removed 1 base at V and 0 bases at J, with 10 bases between. The CDR3 length is 16 residues. Points from the study as a whole: An acknowledgment was made by the study that its TCR sequencing and HLA analysis involved relatively few individuals.

It was with random hexamers that roughly 0.45 to 1 ug RNA was reverse transcribed. The immunoSEQ assay covered 54 Vbeta and 13 Jbeta segments for CDR3. TCRdb passed the immunoSEQ multiplex PCR reads through MiXCR, listing each CDR3 protein once. The sample contains over 150,000 distinct CDR3 sequences, approximately 95% of which appear only once. The chain recombines TRBV13 with TRBJ2-1; D gene ambiguous. Sequencing input: CD4+ T cells from PBMCs. The clonotype comes from a human donor with multiple sclerosis. CDR3 in amino acids: CASSLEGGSSYNEQFF. Here the CDR3 DNA reads TGTGCCAGCAGCTTAGAGGGCGGAAGCTCCTACAATGAGCAGTTCTTC.